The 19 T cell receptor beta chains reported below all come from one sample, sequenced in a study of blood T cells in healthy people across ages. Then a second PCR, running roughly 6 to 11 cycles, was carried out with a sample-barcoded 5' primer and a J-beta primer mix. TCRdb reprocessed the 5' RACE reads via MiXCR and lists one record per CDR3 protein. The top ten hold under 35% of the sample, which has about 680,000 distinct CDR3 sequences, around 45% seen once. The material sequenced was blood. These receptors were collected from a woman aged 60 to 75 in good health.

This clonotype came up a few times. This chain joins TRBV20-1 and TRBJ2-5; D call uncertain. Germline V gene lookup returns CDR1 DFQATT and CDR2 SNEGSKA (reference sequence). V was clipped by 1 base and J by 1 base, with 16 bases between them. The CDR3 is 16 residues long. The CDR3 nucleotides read TGCAGTGCTAGAGTTTTTCGTGTCCTGGGCCAAGAGACCCAGTACTTC. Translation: CSARVFRVLGQETQYF.

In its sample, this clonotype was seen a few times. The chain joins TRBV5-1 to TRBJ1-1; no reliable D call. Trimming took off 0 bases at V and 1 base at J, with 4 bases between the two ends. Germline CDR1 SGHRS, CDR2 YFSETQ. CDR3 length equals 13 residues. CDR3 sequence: CASSLEPNTEAFF. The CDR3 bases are TGCGCCAGCAGCTTGGAACCGAACACTGAAGCTTTCTTT.

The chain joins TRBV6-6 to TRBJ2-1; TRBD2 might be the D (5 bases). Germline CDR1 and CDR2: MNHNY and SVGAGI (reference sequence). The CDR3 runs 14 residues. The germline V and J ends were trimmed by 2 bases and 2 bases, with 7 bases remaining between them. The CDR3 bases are TGTGCCAGCAGTTACAGCGGACCCTACAATGAGCAGTTCTTC. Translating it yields CASSYSGPYNEQFF.

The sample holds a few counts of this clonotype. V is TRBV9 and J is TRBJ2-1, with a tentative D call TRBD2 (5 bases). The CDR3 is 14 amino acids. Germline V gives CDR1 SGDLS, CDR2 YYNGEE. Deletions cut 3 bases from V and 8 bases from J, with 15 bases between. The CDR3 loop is CASSEWSLSDEQFF. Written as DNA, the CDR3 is TGTGCCAGCAGCGAGTGGAGCCTTAGCGATGAGCAGTTCTTC.

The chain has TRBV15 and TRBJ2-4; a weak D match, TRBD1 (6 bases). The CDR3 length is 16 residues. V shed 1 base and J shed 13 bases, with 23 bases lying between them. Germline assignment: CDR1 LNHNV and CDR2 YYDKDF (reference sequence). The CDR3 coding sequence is TGTGCCACCAGCAGAGGGGGGAGAAAAGGGGGAAATGAGCAGTACTTC. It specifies CATSRGGRKGGNEQYF.

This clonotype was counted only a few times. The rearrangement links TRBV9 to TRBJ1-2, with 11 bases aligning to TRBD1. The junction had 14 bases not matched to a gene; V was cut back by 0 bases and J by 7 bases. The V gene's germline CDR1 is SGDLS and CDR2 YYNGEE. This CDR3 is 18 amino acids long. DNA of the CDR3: TGTGCCAGCAGCGTAGATTCGGACAGGGGGCGCGGATATAGTGGCTACACCTTC. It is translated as CASSVDSDRGRGYSGYTF.

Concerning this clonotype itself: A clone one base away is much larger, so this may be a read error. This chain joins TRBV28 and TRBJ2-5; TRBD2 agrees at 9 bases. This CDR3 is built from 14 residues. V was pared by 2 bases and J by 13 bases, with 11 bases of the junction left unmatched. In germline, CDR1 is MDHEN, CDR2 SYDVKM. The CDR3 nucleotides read TGTGCCAGCAGTTTAGAGGGACTAGCCTACGAGCTGTACTTC. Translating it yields CASSLEGLAYELYF.

The DNA for the CDR3 is TGTGCCAGCAGTGGGTGGACTAGCGGGATCTACAATGAGCAGTTCTTC. Its protein is CASSGWTSGIYNEQFF. The J gene is TRBJ2-1, the V gene TRBV6-1; 12 bases match TRBD2. V gave up 4 bases and J gave up 3 bases; unmatched junction bases: 4. Germline V gene lookup returns CDR1 MNHNS and CDR2 SASEGT. This CDR3 has 16 residues.

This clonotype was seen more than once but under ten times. CDR3: CASSLTEALAGADTQYF. CDR3 bases: TGTGCCAGCAGCCTCACAGAGGCACTAGCGGGAGCAGATACGCAGTATTTT. The chain carries TRBV7-3 and TRBJ2-3; 11 bases match TRBD2. J lost 4 bases, V lost 5 bases, and 11 bases had no gene match. The germline V gene encodes CDR1 SGHTA and CDR2 FQGTGA. This CDR3 comprises 17 residues. The whole variable domain, remainder taken from reference TRBV7-3 and TRBJ2-3, is GAGVSQTPSNKVTEKGKYVELRCDPISGHTALYWYRQSLGQGPEFLIYFQGTGAADDSGLPNDRFFAVRPEGSVSTLKIQRTERGDSAVYLCASSLTEALAGADTQYFGPGTRLTVL.

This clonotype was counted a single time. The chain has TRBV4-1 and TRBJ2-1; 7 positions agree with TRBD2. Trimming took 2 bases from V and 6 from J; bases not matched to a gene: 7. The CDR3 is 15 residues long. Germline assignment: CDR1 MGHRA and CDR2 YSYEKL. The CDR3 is CASSQPRERGNEQFF. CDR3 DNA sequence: TGCGCCAGCAGCCAACCTCGGGAGCGGGGCAATGAGCAGTTCTTC.

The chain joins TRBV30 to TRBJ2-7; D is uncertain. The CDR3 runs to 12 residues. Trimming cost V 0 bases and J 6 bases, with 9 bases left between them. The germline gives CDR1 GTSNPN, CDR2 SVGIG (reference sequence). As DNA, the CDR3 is TGTGCCTGGAGTGTCAGAACGTCCGAGCAGTACTTC. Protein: CAWSVRTSEQYF.

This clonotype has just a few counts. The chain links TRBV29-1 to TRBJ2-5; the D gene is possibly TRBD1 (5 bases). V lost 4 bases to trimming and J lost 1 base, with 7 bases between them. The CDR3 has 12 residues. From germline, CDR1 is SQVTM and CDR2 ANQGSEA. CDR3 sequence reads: CSVARAQETQYF. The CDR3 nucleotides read TGCAGCGTTGCCAGGGCCCAAGAGACCCAGTACTTC.

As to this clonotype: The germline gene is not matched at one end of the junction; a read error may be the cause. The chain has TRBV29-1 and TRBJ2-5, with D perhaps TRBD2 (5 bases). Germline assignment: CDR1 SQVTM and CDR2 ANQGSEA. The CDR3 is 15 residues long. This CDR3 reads CSVEDTGGPQGTQYF. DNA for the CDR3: TGCAGCGTTGAAGATACCGGCGGGCCTCAAGGGACCCAGTACTTC.

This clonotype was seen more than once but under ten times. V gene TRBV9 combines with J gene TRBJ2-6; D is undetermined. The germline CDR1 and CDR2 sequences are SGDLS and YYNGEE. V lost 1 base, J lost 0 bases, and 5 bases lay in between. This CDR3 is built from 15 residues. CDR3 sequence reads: CASSVPVSGANVLTF. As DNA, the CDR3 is TGTGCCAGCAGCGTACCAGTCTCTGGGGCCAACGTCCTGACTTTC.

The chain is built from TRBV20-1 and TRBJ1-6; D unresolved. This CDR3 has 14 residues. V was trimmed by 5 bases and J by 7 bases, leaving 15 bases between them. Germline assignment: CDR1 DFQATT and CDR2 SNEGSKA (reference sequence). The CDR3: CSASWTPRNSPLHF. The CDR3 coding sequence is TGCAGTGCTTCCTGGACTCCCCGGAATTCACCCCTCCACTTT.

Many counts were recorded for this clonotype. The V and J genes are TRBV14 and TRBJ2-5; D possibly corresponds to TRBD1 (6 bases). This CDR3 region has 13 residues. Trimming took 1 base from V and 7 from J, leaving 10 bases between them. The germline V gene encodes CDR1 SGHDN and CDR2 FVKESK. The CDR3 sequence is CASSQAGVGTQYF. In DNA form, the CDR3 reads TGTGCCAGCAGCCAAGCAGGGGTGGGGACCCAGTACTTC.

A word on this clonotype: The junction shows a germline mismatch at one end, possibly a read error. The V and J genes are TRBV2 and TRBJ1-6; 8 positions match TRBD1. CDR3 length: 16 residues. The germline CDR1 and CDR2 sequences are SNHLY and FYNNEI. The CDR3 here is CASRVQGGSYNSPLHF. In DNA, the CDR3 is TGTGCCAGCAGAGTACAGGGGGGATCCTATAATTCGCCCCTCCACTTT.

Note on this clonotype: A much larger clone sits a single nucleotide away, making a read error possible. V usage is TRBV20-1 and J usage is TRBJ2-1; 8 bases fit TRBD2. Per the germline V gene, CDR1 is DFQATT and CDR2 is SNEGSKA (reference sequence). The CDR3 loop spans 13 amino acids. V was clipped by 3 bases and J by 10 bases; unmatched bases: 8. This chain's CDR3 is CSASLAGAREQFF. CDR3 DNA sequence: TGCAGTGCTAGTCTAGCGGGTGCCCGAGAGCAGTTCTTC.

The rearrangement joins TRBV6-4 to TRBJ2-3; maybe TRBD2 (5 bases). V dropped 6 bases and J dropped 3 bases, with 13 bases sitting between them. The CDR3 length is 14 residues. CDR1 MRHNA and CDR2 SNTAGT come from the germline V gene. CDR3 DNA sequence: TGTGCCAGCAGAAGGAACGGGAAGACAGATACGCAGTATTTT. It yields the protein CASRRNGKTDTQYF.